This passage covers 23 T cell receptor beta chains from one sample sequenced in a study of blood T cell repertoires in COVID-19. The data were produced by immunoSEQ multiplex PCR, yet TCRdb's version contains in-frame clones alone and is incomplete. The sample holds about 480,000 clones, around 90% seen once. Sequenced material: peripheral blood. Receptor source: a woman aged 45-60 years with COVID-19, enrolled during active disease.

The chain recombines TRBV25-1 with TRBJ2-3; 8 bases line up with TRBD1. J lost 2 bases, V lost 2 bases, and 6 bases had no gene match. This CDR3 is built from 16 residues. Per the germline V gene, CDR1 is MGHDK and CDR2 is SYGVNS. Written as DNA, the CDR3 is TGTGCCAGCAGTGAACCCGGGACAGGAGTCACAGATACGCAGTATTTT. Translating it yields CASSEPGTGVTDTQYF.

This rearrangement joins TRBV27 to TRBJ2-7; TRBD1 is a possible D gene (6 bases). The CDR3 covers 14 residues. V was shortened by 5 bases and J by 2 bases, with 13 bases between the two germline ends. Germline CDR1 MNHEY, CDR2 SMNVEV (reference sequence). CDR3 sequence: CASSPFGQTYEQYF. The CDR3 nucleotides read TGTGCCAGCAGTCCGTTCGGACAGACCTACGAGCAGTACTTC.

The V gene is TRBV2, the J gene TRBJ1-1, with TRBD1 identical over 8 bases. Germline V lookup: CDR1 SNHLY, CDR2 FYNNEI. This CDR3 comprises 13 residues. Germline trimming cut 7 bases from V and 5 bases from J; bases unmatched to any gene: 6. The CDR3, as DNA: TGTGCCAGCAAACCGGACAGGGTAACTGAAGCTTTCTTT. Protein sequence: CASKPDRVTEAFF.

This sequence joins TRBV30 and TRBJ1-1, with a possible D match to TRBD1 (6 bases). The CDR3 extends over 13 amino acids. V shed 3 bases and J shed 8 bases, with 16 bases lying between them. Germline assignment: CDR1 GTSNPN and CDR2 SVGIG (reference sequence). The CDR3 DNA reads TGTGCCTGGAGCGACGACCGGGACATGGAAGCTTTCTTT. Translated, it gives CAWSDDRDMEAFF.

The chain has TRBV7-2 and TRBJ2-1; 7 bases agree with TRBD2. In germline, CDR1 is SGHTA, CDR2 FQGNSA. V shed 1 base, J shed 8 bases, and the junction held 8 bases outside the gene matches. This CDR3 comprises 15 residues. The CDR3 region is CASSLGWTSSHEQFF. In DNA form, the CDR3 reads TGTGCCAGCAGCTTAGGATGGACTAGTAGCCATGAGCAGTTCTTC.

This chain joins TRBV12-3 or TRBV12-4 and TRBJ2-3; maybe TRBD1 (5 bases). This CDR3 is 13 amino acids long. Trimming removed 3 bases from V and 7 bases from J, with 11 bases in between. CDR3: CASSFLRQHTQYF. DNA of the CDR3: TGTGCCAGCAGTTTCCTCCGACAGCATACGCAGTATTTT.

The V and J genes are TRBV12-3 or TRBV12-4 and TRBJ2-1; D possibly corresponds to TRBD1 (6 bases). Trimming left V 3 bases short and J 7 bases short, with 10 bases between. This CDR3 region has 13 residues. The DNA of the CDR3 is TGTGCCAGCAGTTTCCACAGGGTAAATGAGCAGTTCTTC. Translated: CASSFHRVNEQFF.

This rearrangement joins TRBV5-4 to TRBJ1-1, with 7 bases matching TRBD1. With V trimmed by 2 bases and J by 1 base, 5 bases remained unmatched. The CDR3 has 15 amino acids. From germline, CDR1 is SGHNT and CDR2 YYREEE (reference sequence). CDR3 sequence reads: CASSFWTGSNTEAFF. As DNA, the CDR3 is TGTGCCAGCAGCTTCTGGACAGGATCGAACACTGAAGCTTTCTTT.

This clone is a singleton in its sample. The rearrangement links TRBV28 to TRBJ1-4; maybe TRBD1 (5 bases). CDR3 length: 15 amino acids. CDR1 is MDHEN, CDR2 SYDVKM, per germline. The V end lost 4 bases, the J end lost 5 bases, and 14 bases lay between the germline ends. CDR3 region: CASSSGPSGNEKLFF. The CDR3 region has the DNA TGTGCCAGCAGTTCCGGGCCCTCAGGGAATGAAAAACTGTTTTTT. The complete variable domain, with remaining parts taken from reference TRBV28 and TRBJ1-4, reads DVKVTQSSRYLVKRTGEKVFLECVQDMDHENMFWYRQDPGLGLRLIYFSYDVKMKEKGDIPEGYSVSREKKERFSLILESASTNQTSMYLCASSSGPSGNEKLFFGSGTQLSVL.

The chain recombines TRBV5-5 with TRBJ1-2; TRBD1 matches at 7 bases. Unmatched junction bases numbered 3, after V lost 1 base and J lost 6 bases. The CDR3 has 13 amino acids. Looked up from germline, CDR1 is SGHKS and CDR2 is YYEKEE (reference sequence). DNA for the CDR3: TGTGCCAGCAGCTTGAGAGGGGGCGATGGCTACACCTTC. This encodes CASSLRGGDGYTF.

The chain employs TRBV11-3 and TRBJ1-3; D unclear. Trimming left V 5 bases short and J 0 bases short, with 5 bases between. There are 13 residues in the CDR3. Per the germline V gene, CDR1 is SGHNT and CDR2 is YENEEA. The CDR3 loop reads CASSLSSGNTIYF. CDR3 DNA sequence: TGTGCCAGCAGCCTAAGCTCTGGAAACACCATATATTTT.

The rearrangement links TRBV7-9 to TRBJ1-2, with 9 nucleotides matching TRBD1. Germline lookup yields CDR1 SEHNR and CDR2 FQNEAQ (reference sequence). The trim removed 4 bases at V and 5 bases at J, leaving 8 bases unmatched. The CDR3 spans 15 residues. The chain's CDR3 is CASSSKDRGWYGYTF. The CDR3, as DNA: TGTGCCAGCAGCTCCAAGGACAGGGGATGGTATGGCTACACCTTC.

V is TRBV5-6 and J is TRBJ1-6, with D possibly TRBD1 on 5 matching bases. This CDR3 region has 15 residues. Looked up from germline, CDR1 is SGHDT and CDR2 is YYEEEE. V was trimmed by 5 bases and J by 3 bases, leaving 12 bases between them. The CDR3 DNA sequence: TGTGCCAGCAGTTATACAGGAGACTATAATTCACCCCTCCACTTT. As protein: CASSYTGDYNSPLHF.

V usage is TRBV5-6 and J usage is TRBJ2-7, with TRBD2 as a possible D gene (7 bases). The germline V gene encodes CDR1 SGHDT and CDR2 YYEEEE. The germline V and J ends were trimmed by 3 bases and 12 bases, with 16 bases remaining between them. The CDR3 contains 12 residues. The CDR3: CASSSGGGVGYF. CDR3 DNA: TGTGCCAGCAGCTCCGGAGGGGGGGTAGGGTACTTC.

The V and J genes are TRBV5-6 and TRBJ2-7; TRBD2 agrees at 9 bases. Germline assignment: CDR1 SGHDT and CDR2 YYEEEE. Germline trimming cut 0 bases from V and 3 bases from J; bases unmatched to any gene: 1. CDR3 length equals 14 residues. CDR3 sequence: CASSLGTSDYEQYF. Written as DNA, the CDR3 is TGTGCCAGCAGCTTGGGGACTAGCGACTACGAGCAGTACTTC.

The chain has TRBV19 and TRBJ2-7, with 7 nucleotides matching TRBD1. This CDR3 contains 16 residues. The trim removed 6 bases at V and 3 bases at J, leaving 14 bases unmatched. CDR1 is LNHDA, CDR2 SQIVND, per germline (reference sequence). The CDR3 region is CASSRLEGTVRYEQYF. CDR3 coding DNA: TGTGCCAGTAGCCGGCTCGAGGGGACAGTTCGCTACGAGCAGTACTTC.

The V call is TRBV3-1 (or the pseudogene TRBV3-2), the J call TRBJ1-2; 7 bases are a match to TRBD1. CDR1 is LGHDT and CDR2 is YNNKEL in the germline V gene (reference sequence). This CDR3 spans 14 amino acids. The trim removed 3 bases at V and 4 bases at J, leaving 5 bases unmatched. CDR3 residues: CASSHRGLAYGYTF. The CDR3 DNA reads TGTGCCAGCAGCCATAGGGGGCTGGCCTATGGCTACACCTTC.

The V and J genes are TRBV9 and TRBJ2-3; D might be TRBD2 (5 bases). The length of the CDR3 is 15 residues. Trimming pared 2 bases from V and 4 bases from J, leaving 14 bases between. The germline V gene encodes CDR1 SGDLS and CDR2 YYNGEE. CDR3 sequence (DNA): TGTGCCAGCAGCGTTTACAGCTCGGAGGCAGATACGCAGTATTTT. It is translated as CASSVYSSEADTQYF.

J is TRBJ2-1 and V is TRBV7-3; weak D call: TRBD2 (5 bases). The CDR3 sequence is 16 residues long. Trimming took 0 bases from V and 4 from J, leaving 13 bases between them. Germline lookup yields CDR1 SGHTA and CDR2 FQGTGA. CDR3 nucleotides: TGTGCCAGCAGCTTAACTACGCAGTCGGGGTACAATGAGCAGTTCTTC. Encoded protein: CASSLTTQSGYNEQFF.

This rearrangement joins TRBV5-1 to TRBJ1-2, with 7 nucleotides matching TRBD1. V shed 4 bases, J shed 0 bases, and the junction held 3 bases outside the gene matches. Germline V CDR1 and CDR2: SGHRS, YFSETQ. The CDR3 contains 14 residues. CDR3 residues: CASSVDRANYGYTF. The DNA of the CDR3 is TGCGCCAGCAGCGTTGACAGGGCTAACTATGGCTACACCTTC.

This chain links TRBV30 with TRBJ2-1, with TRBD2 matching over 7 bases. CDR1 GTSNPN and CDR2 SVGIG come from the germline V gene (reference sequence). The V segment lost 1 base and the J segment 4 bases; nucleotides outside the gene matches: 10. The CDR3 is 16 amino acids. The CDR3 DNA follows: TGTGCCTGGAGTGCGTTTGGAGCGGGGACTTACAATGAGCAGTTCTTC. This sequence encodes CAWSAFGAGTYNEQFF.

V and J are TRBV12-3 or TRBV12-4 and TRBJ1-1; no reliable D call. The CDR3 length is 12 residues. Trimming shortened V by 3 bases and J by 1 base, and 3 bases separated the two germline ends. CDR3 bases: TGTGCCAGCAGTTTCCAGAACACTGAAGCTTTCTTT. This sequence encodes CASSFQNTEAFF.

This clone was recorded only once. The CDR3 loop reads CASSWTGFHSPLHF. In DNA, the CDR3 is TGTGCCAGCAGCTGGACAGGGTTCCATTCACCCCTCCACTTT. The J gene is TRBJ1-6, the V gene TRBV7-9, with TRBD1 matching 8 bases. Germline V gene sequence: CDR1 SEHNR, CDR2 FQNEAQ (reference sequence). Losses at the gene ends were 4 bases for V and 8 bases for J; bases not matched to a gene: 4. The CDR3 has 14 residues.